These T cell receptor beta chains were read from a single sample in a study of T cell repertoires in cytomegalovirus infection. MiXCR, applied by TCRdb to the reads, yields one record per CDR3 protein. The profile shows some 170,000 distinct CDR3 sequences, 17% of them singletons. Sequencing was performed on CD8+ T cells from PBMCs. The source of these receptors is a human donor in good health (CMV status not recorded). Some clones in this sample may be carry-over from other donors' samples. Both conserved end residues are part of each CDR3. D genes are given only for firm matches. Clone size is shown for a subset of rows, as once, few, many or a class of expanded clone.

TGTGCCAGCAGCTTAGAACAGGCTTACTACGAGCAGTACTTC | CASSLEQAYYEQYF | - | TRBJ2-7 | many | TRBV7-2
TGTGCCAGCAGCTTAAGGGCGGGCGAGGGACAGGAAGCTTTCTTT | CASSLRAGEGQEAFF | TRBD1 | TRBJ1-1 | many | TRBV7-2
TGTGCCAGCAGCAGGGGACAGGTTAATCAGCCCCAGCATTTT | CASSRGQVNQPQHF | TRBD1 | TRBJ1-5 | - | TRBV6-2/TRBV6-3
TGTGCCAGCAGTTCCGGGACAGGAAACACTGAAGCTTTCTTT | CASSSGTGNTEAFF | TRBD1 | TRBJ1-1 | few | TRBV12-3/TRBV12-4
TGTGCCAGTAGTATTCGAGGGGTTCACACCGGGGAGCTGTTTTTT | CASSIRGVHTGELFF | - | TRBJ2-2 | - | TRBV19
TGTGCCAGCAGTTCCCACAGGGGAAGCTTCTACGAGCAGTACTTC | CASSSHRGSFYEQYF | TRBD1 | TRBJ2-7 | - | TRBV6-2/TRBV6-3
TGTGCCAGCATGGCCCCAGGCCAGAACACTGAAGCTTTCTTT | CASMAPGQNTEAFF | - | TRBJ1-1 | - | TRBV7-9
TGTGCCAGCAGTTTATTGGGGACAGTCCTAGGACTCCCAGATACGCAGTATTTT | CASSLLGTVLGLPDTQYF | TRBD1 | TRBJ2-3 | few | TRBV12-3/TRBV12-4
TGTGCCAGCAGCTCACAGGGCTTCTATGGCTACACCTTC | CASSSQGFYGYTF | - | TRBJ1-2 | - | TRBV12-3/TRBV12-4
TGTGCCAGCAGACGGGACACCGGGGGGGGGGAGACCCAGTACTTC | CASRRDTGGGETQYF | TRBD2 | TRBJ2-5 | few | TRBV6-6
TGTGCCAGCAGTCCCTCGCGGAGGGGTCTTGACTACACCTTC | CASSPSRRGLDYTF | - | TRBJ1-2 | few | TRBV27
TGTGCCACCACCCCCGCGGAAGGGACCTCTGGGGCCAACGTCCTGACTTTC | CATTPAEGTSGANVLTF | - | TRBJ2-6 | - | TRBV24-1
TGTGCCAGCAGCCCACCCCGGCGGGCTAACACTGAAGCTTTCTTT | CASSPPRRANTEAFF | - | TRBJ1-1 | few | TRBV7-3
TGTGCCAGCAGTTACTCGATCGGCCTTACCCGGATGGATTACGAGCAGTACTTC | CASSYSIGLTRMDYEQYF | - | TRBJ2-7 | few | TRBV6-2/TRBV6-3
TGTGCCAGCAGTACCCGGGACGCGGGTGGCTACACCTTC | CASSTRDAGGYTF | - | TRBJ1-2 | few | TRBV12-3/TRBV12-4
TGCAGTGCTAAGGGCAGGATTGACACTGAAGCTTTCTTT | CSAKGRIDTEAFF | - | TRBJ1-1 | - | TRBV20-1
TGTGCCAGCAGCTCCACACAGGGATCCGGGAACGAGCAGTACTTC | CASSSTQGSGNEQYF | - | TRBJ2-7 | few | TRBV7-8
TGTGCCAGCAGCCAAGGGACTAGTAAGGCAGAGACCCAGTACTTC | CASSQGTSKAETQYF | TRBD2 | TRBJ2-5 | - | TRBV3-1
TGTGCCAGCAGTTCCGGACGGAACCAAGAGACCCAGTACTTC | CASSSGRNQETQYF | - | TRBJ2-5 | few | TRBV6-6
TGTGCCAGCAGCTTGGCGGCGGACAGGACCCTCTACGAGCAGTACTTC | CASSLAADRTLYEQYF | TRBD1 | TRBJ2-7 | few | TRBV11-2
TGTGCCAGCAGCTTAACGCCCCCGGGGCTTTTGACAGATACGCAGTATTTT | CASSLTPPGLLTDTQYF | - | TRBJ2-3 | - | TRBV7-8
TGTGCCAGCAGCGCTTGGGGACTAGCAAAAGAGACCCAGTACTTC | CASSAWGLAKETQYF | TRBD2 | TRBJ2-5 | few | TRBV7-2
TGTGCCAGCAGTTACTCCCGGACTACTAACTATGGCTACACCTTC | CASSYSRTTNYGYTF | - | TRBJ1-2 | few | TRBV6-2/TRBV6-3
TGTGCCAGCAGCTTGGGCAGGGAAAGGACTGAAGCTTTCTTT | CASSLGRERTEAFF | - | TRBJ1-1 | - | TRBV5-5